Listed here are 8 T cell receptor beta chains from one sample, sequenced in a study of blood T cells in healthy people across ages. Together with a sample-barcoded 5' primer, a J-beta primer mix was included in a second PCR lasting about 7 to 12 cycles. TCRdb reprocessed the 5' RACE reads with MiXCR, giving one entry per CDR3 protein. The table records about 930,000 distinct CDR3 sequences, just under 30% of them present only once. These data were also filed under a second study, of T cells of mothers and their children.

Sequencing was carried out using blood. These receptors originate from a woman aged 35 to 49 in good health.

The rearrangement joins TRBV30 to TRBJ1-1, with TRBD1 as a possible D gene (5 bases). Germline values: CDR1 GTSNPN, CDR2 SVGIG (reference sequence). Trimming shortened V by 0 bases and J by 0 bases, and 8 bases separated the two germline ends. The CDR3 is made up of 14 amino acids. CDR3 bases: TGTGCCTGGAGTGTTCGGGGGGTGAACACTGAAGCTTTCTTT. Amino acids: CAWSVRGVNTEAFF.

The V call is TRBV7-3, the J call TRBJ2-1, with TRBD2 identical over 11 bases. CDR3 length equals 18 residues. CDR1 SGHTA and CDR2 FQGTGA come from the germline V gene. J lost 5 bases, V lost 1 base, and 10 bases had no gene match. CDR3 protein: CASSLMESSGGPNNEQFF. DNA for the CDR3: TGTGCCAGCAGCTTAATGGAGTCTAGCGGGGGGCCAAACAATGAGCAGTTCTTC.

This clonotype was recorded many times. V is TRBV6-1 and J is TRBJ2-7, with 9 bases matching TRBD2. The CDR3 runs 14 residues. Unmatched junction bases numbered 4, after V lost 7 bases and J lost 0 bases. Germline V gene data show CDR1 as MNHNS and CDR2 as SASEGT. The CDR3 DNA reads TGTGCCAGCAACCTAGCGGGGTCCTCCTACGAGCAGTACTTC. This encodes CASNLAGSSYEQYF.

This clonotype was seen a single time. This chain uses TRBV7-8 with TRBJ1-4, with 7 bases fitting TRBD1. V lost 4 bases and J lost 0; bases outside the gene matches: 5. The CDR3 extends over 16 amino acids. Germline CDR1 is SGHVS and CDR2 is FQNEAQ. CDR3 DNA: TGTGCCAGCAGCTCCGCTACAGGGGCAACTAATGAAAAACTGTTTTTT. It encodes CASSSATGATNEKLFF.

The chain combines TRBV6-6 with TRBJ2-2; D is ambiguous. V was trimmed by 0 bases and J by 8 bases, leaving 10 bases between them. The germline CDR1 and CDR2 sequences are MNHNY and SVGAGI (reference sequence). There are 14 residues in the CDR3. This chain's CDR3 is CASSYSVGSGELFF. The CDR3, as DNA: TGTGCCAGCAGTTACTCGGTGGGATCGGGGGAGCTGTTTTTT.

Only a few counts were recorded for this clonotype. Here the CDR3 DNA reads TGCGCCAGCAGCTTGCAAACCGCAGGGGTCCCTAGCACAGATACGCAGTATTTT. Its translation: CASSLQTAGVPSTDTQYF. The chain has TRBV5-1 and TRBJ2-3, with D possibly matching TRBD1 (6 bases). Trimming left V 1 base short and J 0 bases short, with 18 bases between. Germline V gene data show CDR1 as SGHRS and CDR2 as YFSETQ. The CDR3 totals 18 residues.

This clonotype was observed many times. The chain combines TRBV7-2 with TRBJ1-2; a possible D gene is TRBD1 (5 bases). The CDR3 consists of 16 residues. Germline CDR1 reads SGHTA; CDR2 reads FQGNSA. Trimming cost V 1 base and J 3 bases, with 15 bases left between them. CDR3 region: CASSLDGGLYYYGYTF. CDR3 nucleotide sequence: TGTGCCAGCAGCTTAGACGGGGGACTATACTACTATGGCTACACCTTC.

This chain links TRBV20-1 with TRBJ1-5; tentatively, D is TRBD1 (5 bases). V dropped 6 bases and J dropped 0 bases, with 12 bases sitting between them. Germline values: CDR1 DFQATT, CDR2 SNEGSKA (reference sequence). The CDR3 extends over 14 amino acids. The CDR3 sequence is CSAGRGLSNQPQHF. The CDR3 DNA reads as TGCAGTGCCGGACGGGGCCTTAGCAATCAGCCCCAGCATTTT.